The TCR beta chain described here comes from a study of T cell responses to AZD1222 COVID-19 vaccine. The study's findings and limits: The sample set comprised mostly white British donors with more females, and clonal diversity was possibly underestimated. Only five or six individuals given AZD1222 were seropositive at baseline. Spike-specific TCR breadth and depth grew following two AZD1222 doses.

TCRdb's copy holds only in-frame clones and misses some; the assay was immunoSEQ multiplex PCR. The table records some 90,000 clones, approximately 89% of them present only once. Concerning this clone: What it binds is not known.

The CDR3 consists of 15 residues. The germline CDR1 and CDR2 sequences are SGHTA and FQGNSA. Unmatched junction bases numbered 9, after V lost 5 bases and J lost 4 bases. The rearrangement uses TRBV7-2 and TRBJ2-7; 9 bases align to TRBD2. The input for sequencing was peripheral blood, taken on day 0 of MenACWY control vaccination. This TCR came from an adult in good health. The CDR3 bases are TGTGCCAGCAGCCTACTTGCTAGCGGGATTTACGAGCAGTACTTC. It encodes CASSLLASGIYEQYF.